A selection of T cell receptor beta chains follows, all from one sample in a study of cytomegalovirus exposure and HLA in healthy donors. Clones were sequenced by immunoSEQ multiplex PCR, and TCRdb holds only the in-frame ones, with some missing. This repertoire shows 150,000 to 200,000 clones, about 96% found once; its top ten account for approximately 1%. The sample consisted of PBMCs. These TCRs come from a woman between 18 and 29 years old in good health and CMV-seronegative. The CDR3 runs from the conserved cysteine through the conserved F or W. Each record gives: V gene, CDR3 length, D gene, J gene, CDR3 DNA, CDR3 protein. A D gene is named only where the DNA matches it firmly.

>TRBV7-9|15|TRBD2|TRBJ2-5
TGTGCCAGCAGCTTAGGGACTAGCGGACAAGAGACCCAGTACTTC
CASSLGTSGQETQYF
>TRBV30|14|-|TRBJ1-2
TGTGCCGGGGGCCAGGAATTCTTAAACTATGGCTACACCTTC
CAGGQEFLNYGYTF
>TRBV2|14|-|TRBJ2-1
TGTGCCAGCAGTGAAGGACAGGCCTCCTTTGAGCAGTTCTTC
CASSEGQASFEQFF
>TRBV14|16|-|TRBJ1-1
TGTGCCAGCAGCCAAGATTCCCCCGGGACTAGAACTGAAGCTTTCTTT
CASSQDSPGTRTEAFF
>TRBV6-1|16|TRBD1|TRBJ1-6
TGTGCCAGCAGTGAATGGTACGGGACAGGGGCTTCACCCCTCCACTTT
CASSEWYGTGASPLHF
>TRBV5-4|14|TRBD2|TRBJ2-5
TGTGCCAGCAGCTCGCGCACTAGCGGCGAGACCCAGTACTTC
CASSSRTSGETQYF
>TRBV6-5|15|-|TRBJ1-4
TGTGCCAGCAGCCGGAGAACTGCAACTAATGAAAAACTGTTTTTT
CASSRRTATNEKLFF
>TRBV18|18|-|TRBJ1-2
TGTGCCAGCTCACCAGAGCCGTACAGGATTAGGGCTGGCTATGGCTACACCTTC
CASSPEPYRIRAGYGYTF
>TRBV6-1|17|-|TRBJ1-2
TGTGCCAGCAGTGAAGCGCTTCGCGGGGGAACTAACTATGGCTACACCTTC
CASSEALRGGTNYGYTF
>TRBV5-1|12|-|TRBJ2-5
TGCGCCAGCAGCGGCCCGTCGGAGACCCAGTACTTC
CASSGPSETQYF
>TRBV27|16|TRBD2|TRBJ2-1
TGTGCCAGCAGTGAGATACTAGCGGGGGGGCCCTATGAGCAGTTCTTC
CASSEILAGGPYEQFF
>TRBV5-1|17|TRBD2|TRBJ2-5
TGCGCCAGCAGCTTGGATGGTTTAGCGGGGGCCCAAGAGACCCAGTACTTC
CASSLDGLAGAQETQYF
>TRBV2|12|-|TRBJ2-1
TGTGCCAGCACTTCCCAGGCCCGGGAGCAGTTCTTC
CASTSQAREQFF
>TRBV7-9|16|TRBD1|TRBJ1-1
TGTGCCAGCAGCTTAGAGTTGGGACAGGGTCTCACTGAAGCTTTCTTT
CASSLELGQGLTEAFF
>TRBV4-2|14|-|TRBJ1-1
TGTGCCAGCAGCCAAGTTCAGGAGGACGCTGAAGCTTTCTTT
CASSQVQEDAEAFF